The 20 T cell receptor beta chains below come from one sample, sequenced in a study of shared clonotypes between healthy human individuals (dated by TCRdb to between 2020 and 2021). Libraries were built with the immunoSEQ multiplex PCR assay. This is the immuneACCESS table as TCRdb keeps it, with only in-frame sequences that have V and J called. A part of the clones is gone; compared with another copy, unresolved V genes explain less than half, and the rest is unexplained. Here the sample has 650,000 to 800,000 clones; about two thirds occur a single time. Of the sample, over 1.5% falls within the top ten clones. The sequenced material came from memory CD4+ T cells sorted from blood. The meaning of the sample's cell subset or site label: CD45RA-negative fraction. All receptors come from a woman in her twenties or thirties in good health.

This clone is a singleton in its sample. The gene calls are TRBV7-9 and TRBJ2-7, with TRBD2 matching 7 bases. V was clipped by 4 bases and J by 6 bases; unmatched bases: 9. Germline CDR1 is SEHNR and CDR2 is FQNEAQ (reference sequence). The CDR3 loop spans 14 amino acids. The CDR3 region has the DNA TGTGCCAGCAGCTCCGACCGACTAGCTTTCGAGCAGTACTTC. Its translation is CASSSDRLAFEQYF.

The J gene is TRBJ2-5, the V gene TRBV5-4, with D tentatively TRBD1 (5 bases). The CDR3 has 13 amino acids. Trimming removed 1 base from V and 5 bases from J, with 9 bases in between. Germline loops: CDR1 SGHNT, CDR2 YYREEE (reference sequence). CDR3 bases: TGTGCCAGCAGCTTGTTACCAGGGGAGACCCAGTACTTC. Its protein is CASSLLPGETQYF. Based on the CDR3 plus reference TRBV5-4 and TRBJ2-5, the full variable domain is ETGVTQSPTHLIKTRGQQVTLRCSSQSGHNTVSWYQQALGQGPQFIFQYYREEENGRGNFPPRFSGLQFPNYSSELNVNALELDDSALYLCASSLLPGETQYFGPGTRLLVL.

Notes on this clone: Other DNA sequences from this sample encode an identical CDR3 as well. The chain couples TRBV18 to TRBJ2-3; D is undetermined. This CDR3 region has 12 residues. Trimming pared 3 bases from V and 1 base from J, leaving 2 bases between. CDR1 and CDR2 (germline): KGHSH, LQKENI. CDR3 DNA sequence: TGTGCCAGCTCACCCGGCACAGATACGCAGTATTTT. Its protein product is CASSPGTDTQYF.

This clone appeared many times. The rearrangement uses TRBV7-2 and TRBJ2-3; TRBD2 matches 11 bases. This CDR3 is 16 amino acids long. CDR1 and CDR2 from the germline V gene are SGHTA and FQGNSA. Unmatched junction bases numbered 4, after V lost 1 base and J lost 4 bases. This CDR3 reads CASSLDLLAGADTQYF. The DNA of the CDR3 is TGTGCCAGCAGCTTAGATTTACTAGCGGGAGCAGATACGCAGTATTTT.

The V and J genes are TRBV23-1 and TRBJ2-2; D remains ambiguous. TRBV23-1 is annotated as an ORF whose role is uncertain. V dropped 0 bases and J dropped 1 base, with 18 bases sitting between them. The CDR3 consists of 19 residues. The CDR3 sequence is CASSQSSIGSLMNTGELFF. The CDR3 DNA follows: TGCGCCAGCAGTCAATCCAGTATCGGGTCGTTGATGAACACCGGGGAGCTGTTTTTT.

As regards this clone: Other nucleotide sequences in the sample specify the same CDR3. The chain uses TRBV18 and TRBJ2-3; TRBD2 matches at 7 bases. The CDR3 extends over 15 amino acids. V lost 4 bases, J lost 0 bases, and 4 bases stayed unmatched. Germline V gives CDR1 KGHSH, CDR2 LQKENI. The CDR3, as DNA: TGTGCCAGCTCACGGGACTATCTCAGCACAGATACGCAGTATTTT. Its translation: CASSRDYLSTDTQYF.

This chain connects TRBV11-2 to TRBJ2-6; D is possibly TRBD1 (6 bases). CDR3 length: 18 residues. Germline-derived CDR1 and CDR2 are SGHAT and FQNNGV. V was pared by 2 bases and J by 0 bases, with 14 bases between. The CDR3 is CASSLMTGSTSGANVLTF. In DNA, the CDR3 is TGTGCCAGCAGCTTAATGACAGGTTCCACCTCTGGGGCCAACGTCCTGACTTTC.

Here the CDR3 DNA reads TGTGCCATGTCTGGACTAGCGGGAGTTCTTTCGGCGGAGCAGTACTTC. This sequence encodes CAMSGLAGVLSAEQYF. The chain has TRBV10-3 and TRBJ2-7, with 13 bases fitting TRBD2. Germline CDR1 reads ENHRY; CDR2 reads SYGVKD. The CDR3 has 16 amino acids. The V and J ends lost 9 bases and 7 bases, in that order; junction bases with no gene match: 15.

CDR3 region: CASRAGQDYGYTF. In nucleotides, the CDR3 is TGTGCCAGCAGGGCGGGACAAGACTATGGCTACACCTTC. V usage is TRBV28 and J usage is TRBJ1-2, with D possibly being TRBD1 (6 bases). From germline, CDR1 is MDHEN and CDR2 SYDVKM. The germline V and J ends were trimmed by 6 bases and 3 bases, with 11 bases remaining between them. The CDR3 is 13 amino acids.

About this clone itself: Other nucleotide sequences in the sample specify the same CDR3. The chain has TRBV18 and TRBJ1-1; unclear D gene. The CDR3 has 13 residues. The V gene's germline CDR1 is KGHSH and CDR2 LQKENI. The V gene lost 4 bases and the J gene lost 1 base, with 7 bases spanning the gap. The CDR3 DNA reads TGTGCCAGCTCACAGGGCAGGAACACTGAAGCTTTCTTT. Translation gives CASSQGRNTEAFF.

V and J are TRBV7-9 and TRBJ1-5, with D possibly being TRBD1 (5 bases). Germline V gene lookup returns CDR1 SEHNR and CDR2 FQNEAQ (reference sequence). Trimming shortened V by 5 bases and J by 1 base, and 12 bases separated the two germline ends. The CDR3 is made up of 15 amino acids. The CDR3 nucleotides are TGTGCCAGCAGCGGTGGGGGAGTAAGCAATCAGCCCCAGCATTTT. It encodes CASSGGGVSNQPQHF. The whole variable domain, filled in from reference TRBV7-9 and TRBJ1-5, reads DTGVSQNPRHKITKRGQNVTFRCDPISEHNRLYWYRQTLGQGPEFLTYFQNEAQLEKSRLLSDRFSAERPKGSFSTLEIQRTEQGDSAMYLCASSGGGVSNQPQHFGDGTRLSIL.

The chain joins TRBV4-1 to TRBJ2-6; weak D call: TRBD2 (5 bases). V was clipped by 4 bases and J by 0 bases, with 19 bases between them. CDR3 size: 19 residues. Germline CDR1 reads MGHRA; CDR2 reads YSYEKL. Here the CDR3 reads CASSRRWQPPNSGANVLTF. Here the CDR3 DNA reads TGCGCCAGCAGCCGGAGGTGGCAGCCACCAAACTCTGGGGCCAACGTCCTGACTTTC.

V is TRBV6-6 and J is TRBJ1-3, with 8 nucleotides matching TRBD1. CDR1 and CDR2 from the germline V gene are MNHNY and SVGAGI (reference sequence). V shed 6 bases, J shed 0 bases, and the junction held 4 bases outside the gene matches. The CDR3 is 15 amino acids. This chain's CDR3 is CASRGQDNSGNTIYF. The DNA for the CDR3 is TGTGCCAGCAGGGGACAGGACAACTCTGGAAACACCATATATTTT.

The CDR3 nucleotides are TGCGCCAGCACCTCCCCTGGGGTGAACACTGAAGCTTTCTTT. Translating it yields CASTSPGVNTEAFF. The rearrangement links TRBV5-1 to TRBJ1-1; D uncertain. V was shortened by 6 bases and J by 0 bases, with 12 bases between the two germline ends. CDR3 length: 14 residues. Germline V gene sequence: CDR1 SGHRS, CDR2 YFSETQ.

The chain couples TRBV28 to TRBJ1-5; D gene uncertain. The length of the CDR3 is 12 residues. Per germline, CDR1 MDHEN and CDR2 SYDVKM. Trimming left V 11 bases short and J 0 bases short, with 8 bases between. The CDR3 DNA sequence: TGTGCCGGACGAGGTAGCAATCAGCCCCAGCATTTT. Translating it yields CAGRGSNQPQHF.

This clone was seen just once. The chain carries TRBV11-2 and TRBJ1-1; possibly TRBD1 for D (5 bases). Per the germline V gene, CDR1 is SGHAT and CDR2 is FQNNGV. This CDR3 comprises 12 residues. V dropped 6 bases and J dropped 6 bases, with 11 bases sitting between them. As DNA, the CDR3 is TGTGCCAGCAGTAACCGGGGGGCTGAAGCTTTCTTT. Translation: CASSNRGAEAFF.

This clone has at least ten counts. This CDR3 is also generated by other DNA sequences in the sample. The chain links TRBV4-2 to TRBJ1-4; 8 nucleotides align to TRBD1. Losses at the gene ends were 0 bases for V and 8 bases for J; bases not matched to a gene: 5. CDR1 and CDR2 (germline): LGHNA, YNFKEQ. The CDR3 length is 15 residues. The chain's CDR3 is CASSQDLGTGEKLFF. The DNA for the CDR3 is TGTGCCAGCAGCCAAGATCTCGGGACAGGCGAAAAACTGTTTTTT.

This chain uses TRBV19 with TRBJ2-7, with a possible D match to TRBD2 (6 bases). CDR3 length equals 15 residues. Trimming removed 5 bases from V and 7 bases from J, with 21 bases in between. Germline CDR1 LNHDA, CDR2 SQIVND (reference sequence). CDR3 loop: CASSVQGPRGGEQYF. In DNA, the CDR3 is TGTGCCAGTAGTGTCCAGGGTCCCCGGGGAGGAGAGCAGTACTTC.

Turning to this clone: This may be a read error, as it is one base from a much larger clone. The sample has other DNA sequences that encode this CDR3 too. V gene TRBV5-1 combines with J gene TRBJ2-1; D call uncertain. Deletions cut 0 bases from V and 1 base from J, with 5 bases between. The CDR3 runs 14 residues. The germline CDR1 and CDR2 sequences are SGHRS and YFSETQ. This CDR3 reads CASSLAGSYNEQFF. CDR3 bases: TGCGCCAGCAGCTTGGCCGGTTCCTACAATGAGCAGTTCTTC.

The chain links TRBV14 to TRBJ2-1, with D possibly being TRBD2 (6 bases). Per germline, CDR1 SGHDN and CDR2 FVKESK. Trimming took off 5 bases at V and 7 bases at J, with 18 bases between the two ends. This CDR3 is 15 amino acids long. The CDR3 loop reads CASSDRDFRQNEQFF. The CDR3 bases are TGTGCCAGCAGCGATCGGGACTTTAGACAAAATGAGCAGTTCTTC.